This T cell receptor beta chain was sequenced in a study of cytomegalovirus exposure and HLA in healthy donors. Regarding donors, all were healthy bone marrow donors. Findings and limits, study-wide: About 87% or about 30% of the time was how often most TCR beta V segments were productive, according to an earlier analysis. In a later analysis, across HLA loci, associated TCR counts were highest for DRB1, lowest for HLA-C. A list of 150 or so TCR beta chains associated with cytomegalovirus was given.

The V gene end was trimmed by 6 bases and the J gene end by 6 bases; junction bases not matched to a gene: 11. The V gene's germline CDR1 is LNHDA and CDR2 SQIVND (reference sequence). The CDR3 has 16 residues. As concerns this clone: No antigen is known for it.

60 Vbeta and 13 Jbeta primers were used in PCR. TCRdb's copy holds only in-frame clones and misses some; the assay was immunoSEQ multiplex PCR. The sample shows about 130,000 clones, approximately 10% of them seen only once. The sample consisted of PBMCs. The V call is TRBV19, the J call TRBJ2-2; 9 bases are shared with TRBD1. This clonotype originated in a woman between 35 and 50 years old in good health and CMV-seropositive. This CDR3 is CASSLPGDRVPGELFF. In DNA, the CDR3 is TGTGCCAGTAGCCTACCGGGGGACAGGGTACCCGGGGAGCTGTTTTTT.